The clone carrying this T cell receptor (beta chain) was counted a few times. No antigen is known for it. These data are taken from a study of T-cell memory formation after mild COVID-19. Study-wide results and caveats: Several responding clones turned up in pre-infection memory, indicating that cross-reactive memory may have taken part. Contracting CD8+ clones were enriched in EMRA, CD4+ mainly in CM and EM.

A single record per CDR3 protein comes from TCRdb applying MiXCR to the 5' RACE reads. The sample includes 170,000 or so distinct CDR3 sequences, 20% to 25% seen only once; the top ten take approximately 22%. Per germline, CDR1 DFQATT and CDR2 SNEGSKA (reference sequence). This CDR3 comprises 17 residues. The V end lost 6 bases, the J end lost 4 bases, and 26 bases lay between the germline ends. The chain is built from TRBV20-1 and TRBJ2-3, with D tentatively TRBD1 or TRBD2 (5 bases each). The sample taken for sequencing was PBMCs or a T cell subset sorted from them (not recorded which). This receptor was identified in an adult woman who had mild COVID-19 (a few samples of this study predate the infection). Cell type and time point are not known. The CDR3 DNA is TGCAGTGCCCAGGGACGGCAGTGGGTGAGGATAGCAGATACGCAGTATTTT. It codes for CSAQGRQWVRIADTQYF.